What follows is one T cell receptor (beta chain) and its context. Profiled with immunoSEQ multiplex PCR; TCRdb holds only in-frame clones, not every one. This sample has more than 65,000 clones; just over 90% occur once, and the top ten carry approximately 3%. This specimen belongs to a study of T cells after somatic rescue of genetic block. The CDR3 covers 13 residues. Trimming cost V 10 bases and J 8 bases, with 17 bases left between them. Germline V gives CDR1 ENHRY, CDR2 SYGVKD. This clonotype originated in a man aged 25-40 years. The gene calls are TRBV10-3 and TRBJ2-2, with D perhaps matching TRBD1 or TRBD2 (6 bases each). Sample: peripheral blood mononuclear cells (PBMCs). As DNA, the CDR3 is TGTGCCACCAGGGGCAGGGAGGCGGGGGAGCTGTTTTTT. This gives the protein CATRGREAGELFF.